These 27 T cell receptor beta chains were all obtained from the same sample, sequenced in a study of T cell responses to AZD1222 COVID-19 vaccine. Some clones are missing from TCRdb's copy, which holds only in-frame ones; the method was immunoSEQ multiplex PCR. The sample includes around 150,000 clones, more than 70% of them seen just once. Material: peripheral blood, obtained on day 0 of MenACWY control vaccination. The receptors derive from an adult in good health.

V and J are TRBV6-6 and TRBJ2-7; D call uncertain. Trimming cost V 0 bases and J 0 bases, with 12 bases left between them. The CDR3 covers 16 residues. From germline, CDR1 is MNHNY and CDR2 SVGAGI (reference sequence). This CDR3 is CASSYSKGSSSYEQYF. The CDR3 DNA reads TGTGCCAGCAGTTACTCGAAGGGATCCAGCTCCTACGAGCAGTACTTC.

A single count supports this clone. An end of the junction differs from the germline gene, which may be a read error. V usage is TRBV9 and J usage is TRBJ1-2; 12 positions agree with TRBD1. The germline gives CDR1 SGDLS, CDR2 YYNGEE. This CDR3 contains 12 residues. The CDR3, as DNA: TGTGCCAGCAGCTTCGGGACAGGGGGCTGCACCTTC. Its translation is CASSFGTGGCTF.

This clone is a singleton in its sample. The chain carries TRBV7-2 and TRBJ2-3; no clear D. V was clipped by 6 bases and J by 4 bases, with 17 bases between them. Germline lookup yields CDR1 SGHTA and CDR2 FQGNSA. The CDR3 runs 15 residues. The CDR3 reads CASRLTSDISDTQYF. The CDR3 region has the DNA TGTGCCAGCAGGTTGACATCAGATATCTCAGATACGCAGTATTTT.

The rearrangement uses TRBV5-4 and TRBJ2-3; 13 nucleotides agree with TRBD2. The CDR3 contains 16 residues. J was trimmed by 2 bases and V by 4 bases; bases with no gene match: 4. The germline CDR1 and CDR2 sequences are SGHNT and YYREEE (reference sequence). The CDR3 sequence: CASSRGTSGNTDTQYF. Here the CDR3 DNA reads TGTGCCAGCAGCCGAGGGACTAGCGGGAACACAGATACGCAGTATTTT.

This rearrangement joins TRBV7-2 to TRBJ2-7; a weak D match, TRBD2 (6 bases). This CDR3 is built from 13 residues. The V gene lost 5 bases and the J gene lost 6 bases, with 14 bases spanning the gap. The germline V gene has CDR1 SGHTA and CDR2 FQGNSA. The CDR3 region has the DNA TGTGCCAGCAGCCCGGAGGGACCGCGCGAGCAGTACTTC. Translating it yields CASSPEGPREQYF.

The rearrangement links TRBV28 to TRBJ2-7; the match to TRBD2 covers 10 bases. Germline loops: CDR1 MDHEN, CDR2 SYDVKM. Losses at the gene ends were 4 bases for V and 5 bases for J; bases not matched to a gene: 8. The CDR3 is 15 amino acids. CDR3 DNA: TGTGCCAGCAGTTCTCACGTAGCGGGAGGCAACGAGCAGTACTTC. This gives the protein CASSSHVAGGNEQYF.

The gene calls are TRBV30 and TRBJ2-1, with 7 bases aligning to TRBD2. Trimming took 0 bases from V and 4 from J; bases not matched to a gene: 3. There are 14 residues in the CDR3. The germline V gene encodes CDR1 GTSNPN and CDR2 SVGIG (reference sequence). The CDR3 reads CAWSVGGRYNEQFF. The CDR3 region has the DNA TGTGCCTGGAGTGTGGGAGGGCGGTACAATGAGCAGTTCTTC.

CDR3 coding DNA: TGTGCCAGCAGTGAAGGAACAGCGGGGCTATACGAGCAGTACTTC. It translates to CASSEGTAGLYEQYF. J is TRBJ2-7 and V is TRBV2; TRBD2 matches 7 bases. CDR1 is SNHLY, CDR2 FYNNEI, per germline. J gave up 4 bases and V 1 base, and 7 bases lay outside the gene matches. The CDR3 is 15 amino acids.

The chain carries TRBV6-2 or TRBV6-3 and TRBJ1-2, with D uncertain. Trimming stripped 6 bases from V and 1 base from J, with 9 bases between. CDR1 MNHEY and CDR2 SVGEGT come from the germline V gene. The CDR3 is 13 residues long. CDR3 DNA sequence: TGTGCCAGCAGCGAGAGATTTAACTATGGCTACACCTTC. Its translation: CASSERFNYGYTF.

This chain uses TRBV19 with TRBJ1-2; 8 bases align to TRBD1. Germline assignment: CDR1 LNHDA and CDR2 SQIVND (reference sequence). The trim removed 6 bases at V and 4 bases at J, leaving 4 bases unmatched. The CDR3 loop spans 13 amino acids. The CDR3 here is CASRDRVSYGYTF. CDR3 in DNA: TGTGCCAGTAGGGACAGGGTCTCCTATGGCTACACCTTC.

The chain links TRBV4-1 to TRBJ2-5; unclear D gene. CDR1 and CDR2 (germline): MGHRA, YSYEKL. V lost 2 bases to trimming and J lost 3 bases, with 10 bases between them. This CDR3 has 14 residues. CDR3 DNA sequence: TGCGCCAGCAGCCAACCCTCGAAAAAAGAGACCCAGTACTTC. Translated, it gives CASSQPSKKETQYF.

The chain has TRBV24-1 and TRBJ2-1; 7 bases match TRBD2. CDR3 length equals 15 residues. Losses at the gene ends were 1 base for V and 3 bases for J; bases not matched to a gene: 2. Germline values: CDR1 KGHDR, CDR2 SFDVKD. CDR3 sequence: CATSDFGTNYNEQFF. CDR3 DNA: TGTGCCACCAGTGATTTTGGGACTAACTACAATGAGCAGTTCTTC.

This clone was detected only a few times. The rearrangement links TRBV7-9 to TRBJ2-7; TRBD1 matches 8 bases. The germline CDR1 and CDR2 sequences are SEHNR and FQNEAQ (reference sequence). Unmatched junction bases numbered 8, after V lost 1 base and J lost 6 bases. This CDR3 comprises 15 residues. In DNA form, the CDR3 reads TGTGCCAGCAGCTTAGATTCTTGGGGACAGGCCGAGCAGTACTTC. It encodes CASSLDSWGQAEQYF.

The chain employs TRBV11-3 and TRBJ1-1; TRBD1 might be the D (6 bases). Germline CDR1 is SGHNT and CDR2 is YENEEA. V lost 10 bases, J lost 0 bases, and 15 bases lay in between. CDR3 length: 14 amino acids. CDR3 in DNA: TGTGCCACCGCTGGTAGGGGGATGAACACTGAAGCTTTCTTT. Its translation is CATAGRGMNTEAFF.

This clone was detected only a few times. The chain combines TRBV11-3 with TRBJ2-1, with D perhaps given as TRBD1 or TRBD2 (5 bases each). V shed 5 bases and J shed 6 bases, with 14 bases lying between them. This CDR3 has 14 amino acids. CDR1 is SGHNT and CDR2 is YENEEA in the germline V gene. The CDR3, as DNA: TGTGCCAGCAGCAATCCGAGGGGTGTCAATGAGCAGTTCTTC. Residues: CASSNPRGVNEQFF.

The chain is built from TRBV29-1 and TRBJ1-6, with 8 bases lining up with TRBD1. This CDR3 contains 13 residues. With V trimmed by 7 bases and J by 10 bases, 9 bases remained unmatched. From germline, CDR1 is SQVTM and CDR2 ANQGSEA. In nucleotides, the CDR3 is TGCAGCGCACGACAGGGGCCGCGGTCACCCCTCCACTTT. As protein: CSARQGPRSPLHF.

The chain employs TRBV4-1 and TRBJ1-1; D not certain. The germline gives CDR1 MGHRA, CDR2 YSYEKL. V was pared by 1 base and J by 2 bases, with 11 bases between. This CDR3 region has 15 residues. CDR3 residues: CASSQAPGRNTEAFF. The CDR3 nucleotides read TGCGCCAGCAGCCAAGCCCCGGGTCGAAACACTGAAGCTTTCTTT.

This clone is a singleton in its sample. The J gene is TRBJ1-4, the V gene TRBV5-1; D remains unclear. The V end was cut by 5 bases, the J end by 3 bases, with 11 bases between. Germline CDR1 is SGHRS and CDR2 is YFSETQ. The CDR3 totals 14 residues. The CDR3 coding sequence is TGCGCCAGCAGGGCAGCCGGGGCTAATGAAAAACTGTTTTTT. It yields the protein CASRAAGANEKLFF.

This clone showed up just once. The chain has TRBV5-5 and TRBJ2-1; possibly TRBD1 or TRBD2 for D (5 bases each). Germline V gene sequence: CDR1 SGHKS, CDR2 YYEKEE (reference sequence). V shed 1 base and J shed 10 bases, with 18 bases lying between them. The CDR3 extends over 15 amino acids. In DNA form, the CDR3 reads TGTGCCAGCAGCTTGACCTTTGTGGGACGGGACGAGCAGTTCTTC. It specifies CASSLTFVGRDEQFF.

V is TRBV24-1 and J is TRBJ1-5, with D possibly being TRBD1 (5 bases). V was shortened by 3 bases and J by 4 bases, with 12 bases between the two germline ends. The CDR3 loop spans 15 amino acids. The germline CDR1 and CDR2 sequences are KGHDR and SFDVKD. The CDR3 DNA follows: TGTGCCACCAGTGATGCCACAGGCGGTAATCAGCCCCAGCATTTT. Amino acid sequence: CATSDATGGNQPQHF.

This rearrangement joins TRBV10-3 to TRBJ1-2; tentatively, D is TRBD1 (6 bases). Trimming left V 0 bases short and J 4 bases short, with 15 bases between. Germline V gene data show CDR1 as ENHRY and CDR2 as SYGVKD. CDR3 length: 16 residues. DNA of the CDR3: TGTGCCATCAGTGAGTCCGTTGGGGGCGCCGGCTATGGCTACACCTTC. Translated: CAISESVGGAGYGYTF.

This chain links TRBV5-6 with TRBJ1-5, with D perhaps TRBD1 (5 bases). The germline V gene has CDR1 SGHDT and CDR2 YYEEEE. The CDR3 is 14 residues long. Trimming left V 5 bases short and J 2 bases short, with 11 bases between. Here the CDR3 DNA reads TGTGCCAGCAGTTCCAGGGTTCGCAATCAGCCCCAGCATTTT. Its translation is CASSSRVRNQPQHF.

This CDR3 reads CASSFESSGGEEQFF. The CDR3 DNA is TGTGCCAGCAGCTTTGAGTCTAGCGGGGGGGAAGAGCAGTTCTTC. The chain employs TRBV7-2 and TRBJ2-1, with 12 bases identical to TRBD2. V was pared by 3 bases and J by 10 bases, with 7 bases of the junction left unmatched. CDR1 and CDR2 (germline): SGHTA, FQGNSA. The CDR3 spans 15 residues.

The chain combines TRBV5-6 with TRBJ2-7; a possible D gene is TRBD1 (6 bases). V shed 4 bases and J shed 0 bases, with 11 bases lying between them. The CDR3 runs to 14 residues. Germline-derived CDR1 and CDR2 are SGHDT and YYEEEE. This CDR3 is CASSTGHGSYEQYF. CDR3 coding DNA: TGTGCCAGCAGCACGGGACACGGCTCCTACGAGCAGTACTTC.

The sample holds a few counts of this clone. The chain combines TRBV5-1 with TRBJ2-5; TRBD1 is a possible D gene (5 bases). This CDR3 is 14 amino acids long. Germline V lookup: CDR1 SGHRS, CDR2 YFSETQ. The ends were cut back, 4 bases at V and 2 bases at J, with 12 bases in the middle. The CDR3 DNA reads as TGCGCCAGCAGCCTATTCGACAGTCAAGAGACCCAGTACTTC. This translates into CASSLFDSQETQYF.

The V call is TRBV29-1, the J call TRBJ2-1, with 8 bases that match TRBD2. Germline-derived CDR1 and CDR2 are SQVTM and ANQGSEA. This CDR3 has 13 amino acids. After removal of 7 bases from V and 9 bases from J, the junction contained 11 bases not matched to a gene. For the CDR3, the DNA is TGCAGCGCTGGACTTCTCGGGGGGGGTGAGCAGTTCTTC. The encoded protein is CSAGLLGGGEQFF.

The genes are TRBV19 and TRBJ1-5; perhaps TRBD1 as D (6 bases). Germline V lookup: CDR1 LNHDA, CDR2 SQIVND (reference sequence). V lost 10 bases to trimming and J lost 1 base, with 17 bases between them. The CDR3 contains 15 residues. The CDR3 sequence: CATKTGPVSNQPQHF. The DNA for the CDR3 is TGTGCCACCAAAACAGGGCCTGTGAGCAATCAGCCCCAGCATTTT.